This passage covers 22 T cell receptor beta chains from one sample sequenced in a study of CXCR3-negative and CXCR3-positive naive CD8 T cells. Broader study findings: Naive cells positive for CXCR3 carried more hydrophobic TRB CDR3s than CXCR3-negative ones.

Via 5' RACE with UMI labels, TRB cDNA libraries were prepared. TCRdb processed the 5' RACE reads again and assigns one entry to each CDR3 protein, with no DNA. The sample's table shows about 86,000 distinct CDR3 sequences. Their recognized antigens are unknown. Sequenced: naive CXCR3+ CD8+ T cells from blood. Subset here: CD45RO-CCR7+CD27+CD95- naive CD8+ T cells expressing CXCR3 (TNR3+). The receptor set was obtained from a human donor in good health. Some clones in this sample may be carry-over from other donors' samples.

V gene TRBV28 combines with J gene TRBJ2-1. The V gene's germline CDR1 is MDHEN and CDR2 SYDVKM. The CDR3 is 15 residues long. Here the CDR3 reads CASSPTRLQHNEQFF.

The V call is TRBV6-6, the J call TRBJ2-7. The CDR3 is 14 residues long. CDR1 is MNHNY and CDR2 is SVGAGI in the germline V gene (reference sequence). This CDR3 is CASSYSTDTYEQYF.

This chain uses TRBV5-5 with TRBJ2-5; TCRdb reports TRBD2, a call that lacks DNA to check it against. Germline values: CDR1 SGHKS, CDR2 YYEKEE (reference sequence). The CDR3 runs to 16 residues. CDR3 amino acids: CASSLSAGGPGETEYF.

The genes are TRBV29-1 and TRBJ2-7. The CDR3 extends over 11 amino acids. Germline values: CDR1 SQVTM, CDR2 ANQGSEA. CDR3 sequence: CSVEDIYEQYF.

This chain joins TRBV7-6 and TRBJ1-1; TCRdb outputs TRBD1, but without DNA this stays unchecked. CDR3 size: 17 residues. The germline V gene encodes CDR1 SGHVS and CDR2 FNYEAQ. CDR3 residues: CASSGRSGGAWNTEAFF.

The V gene is TRBV30, the J gene TRBJ1-5; without DNA, the TCRdb call of TRBD1 cannot be checked. The CDR3 spans 17 residues. Germline lookup yields CDR1 GTSNPN and CDR2 SVGIG (reference sequence). The CDR3 spells CAWRPPDRGKHHQPQHF.

The chain recombines TRBV12-3 or TRBV12-4 with TRBJ1-1; TCRdb calls TRBD1, which cannot be checked without DNA. The CDR3 totals 15 residues. The CDR3 sequence: CASSFGTGVYTEAFF.

The rearrangement links TRBV25-1 to TRBJ2-7; TCRdb indicates TRBD1, and absent DNA this call remains unverified. Germline V gives CDR1 MGHDK, CDR2 SYGVNS. This CDR3 has 15 amino acids. This chain's CDR3 is CASSPTTGALYEQYF.

The V and J genes are TRBV3-1 and TRBJ1-5. CDR3 size: 14 residues. The germline gives CDR1 LGHDT, CDR2 YNNKEL (reference sequence). CDR3 protein: CASSQDSDDQPQHF.

The CDR3 protein is CASSYSRKWQVRQPQHF. The genes are TRBV6-2 or TRBV6-3 and TRBJ1-5. The length of the CDR3 is 17 residues. CDR1 is MNHEY, CDR2 SVGEGT, per germline.

The J gene is TRBJ2-1, the V gene TRBV15; the TCRdb D gene call, TRBD2, has no DNA to confirm it. CDR3 length equals 14 residues. The V gene's germline CDR1 is LNHNV and CDR2 YYDKDF (reference sequence). The CDR3 is CATALQAETNEQFF.

The J gene is TRBJ2-6, the V gene TRBV4-3. This CDR3 has 17 amino acids. The germline V gene has CDR1 LGHNA and CDR2 YSLEER. CDR3: CASSQMDVNSGANVLTF.

V usage is TRBV7-6 and J usage is TRBJ2-5; no DNA is available, so the TRBD2 call from TCRdb remains unchecked. This CDR3 comprises 18 residues. CDR1 is SGHVS, CDR2 FNYEAQ, per germline. The CDR3: CASRDLAQKREWEETQYF.

J is TRBJ1-1 and V is TRBV3-1. This CDR3 is built from 15 residues. Germline V CDR1 and CDR2: LGHDT, YNNKEL (reference sequence). CDR3: CASSQASGKNTEAFF.

The rearrangement links TRBV15 to TRBJ2-1; the D call from TCRdb, TRBD2, cannot be confirmed without DNA. This CDR3 has 15 residues. The germline CDR1 and CDR2 sequences are LNHNV and YYDKDF (reference sequence). CDR3 residues: CATSAPRGRNNEQFF.

The chain recombines TRBV3-1 with TRBJ2-7. Germline CDR1 is LGHDT and CDR2 is YNNKEL (reference sequence). The CDR3 consists of 12 residues. CDR3 loop: CASSQDINEQYF.

The CDR3 region is CASRPGSSYNEQFF. The rearrangement joins TRBV6-5 to TRBJ2-1; TCRdb proposes TRBD1, but this gene call is untestable without DNA. Germline V CDR1 and CDR2: MNHEY, SVGAGI. The CDR3 has 14 amino acids.

The chain employs TRBV5-5 and TRBJ2-7; lacking DNA, the TRBD2 call made by TCRdb goes unchecked. The CDR3 consists of 13 residues. Germline values: CDR1 SGHKS, CDR2 YYEKEE (reference sequence). Here the CDR3 reads CASSSGTSYEQYF.

This rearrangement joins TRBV28 to TRBJ1-2. The CDR3 spans 12 residues. From germline, CDR1 is MDHEN and CDR2 SYDVKM. CDR3 residues: CASSSTNYGYTF.

The rearrangement joins TRBV15 to TRBJ2-1; TCRdb's D call of TRBD2 is untestable without DNA. Germline lookup yields CDR1 LNHNV and CDR2 YYDKDF (reference sequence). The CDR3 loop spans 17 amino acids. CDR3 sequence: CATSRHVLAGGFGEQFF.

CDR3 protein: CASSLAPQNYGYTF. The rearrangement links TRBV12-3 or TRBV12-4 to TRBJ1-2. The CDR3 runs to 14 residues.

The CDR3 loop is CASTEWEKPGQGQETQYF. The rearrangement uses TRBV2 and TRBJ2-5; no DNA is available, so the TRBD1 call from TCRdb remains unchecked. The V gene's germline CDR1 is SNHLY and CDR2 FYNNEI. This CDR3 is 18 amino acids long.